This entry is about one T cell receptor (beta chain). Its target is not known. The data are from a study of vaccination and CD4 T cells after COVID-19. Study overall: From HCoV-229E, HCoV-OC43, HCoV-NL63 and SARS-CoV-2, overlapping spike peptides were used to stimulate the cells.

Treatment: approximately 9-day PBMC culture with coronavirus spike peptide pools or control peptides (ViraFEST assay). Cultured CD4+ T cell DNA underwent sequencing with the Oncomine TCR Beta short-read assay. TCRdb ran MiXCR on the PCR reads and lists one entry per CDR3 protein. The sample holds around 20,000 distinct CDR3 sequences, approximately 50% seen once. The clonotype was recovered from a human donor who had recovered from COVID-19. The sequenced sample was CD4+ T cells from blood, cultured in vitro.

CDR3 amino acids: CSARAAQGGGNTIYF. Here the CDR3 DNA reads TGCAGTGCTAGAGCCGCACAGGGAGGTGGAAACACCATATATTTT. The V gene is TRBV20-1, the J gene TRBJ1-3; TRBD1 is a possible D gene (6 bases). CDR3 length: 15 residues. Germline V gene sequence: CDR1 DFQATT, CDR2 SNEGSKA (reference sequence). Trimming removed 1 base at V and 3 bases at J, with 13 bases between.